One and the same sample provided the 9 T cell receptor beta chains below, sequenced in a study of OX40 agonist ivuxolimab in advanced cancers. The method was immunoSEQ multiplex PCR; TCRdb's version includes in-frame clones alone and lacks a portion of them. The table has roughly 65,000 clones, 87% seen once. This specimen consisted of CD4+ or CD8+ T cells sorted from blood, obtained in a trial of the OX40 agonist ivuxolimab. These receptor sequences come from an adult with an advanced solid tumor such as melanoma, head and neck, liver or kidney cancer.

This clone was seen a single time. The gene calls are TRBV27 and TRBJ2-1; 13 bases agree with TRBD2. CDR1 is MNHEY, CDR2 SMNVEV, per germline (reference sequence). There are 14 residues in the CDR3. Trimming removed 8 bases from V and 6 bases from J; junction bases left unmatched: 4. The chain's CDR3 is CASPTSGGGNEQFF. The CDR3 bases are TGTGCCAGCCCAACTAGCGGGGGGGGCAATGAGCAGTTCTTC.

The genes are TRBV5-1 and TRBJ2-5; D possibly matches TRBD1 or TRBD2 (5 bases each). Trimming removed 0 bases at V and 2 bases at J, with 11 bases between. Per germline, CDR1 SGHRS and CDR2 YFSETQ. The CDR3 length is 15 residues. The CDR3 is CASSLVGTFQETQYF. Here the CDR3 DNA reads TGCGCCAGCAGCTTGGTTGGGACCTTTCAAGAGACCCAGTACTTC.

There are a few counts of this clone. This sequence joins TRBV4-2 and TRBJ1-1; D is ambiguous. Germline CDR1 is LGHNA and CDR2 is YNFKEQ. Deletions cut 0 bases from V and 4 bases from J, with 6 bases between. There are 13 residues in the CDR3. The CDR3 sequence: CASSQDQVTEAFF. DNA of the CDR3: TGTGCCAGCAGCCAAGATCAGGTCACTGAAGCTTTCTTT.

The V gene is TRBV6-5, the J gene TRBJ1-6, with 8 bases lining up with TRBD1. The V gene end was trimmed by 2 bases and the J gene end by 5 bases; junction bases not matched to a gene: 2. The length of the CDR3 is 15 residues. CDR1 and CDR2 from the germline V gene are MNHEY and SVGAGI. In nucleotides, the CDR3 is TGTGCCAGCAGTTACACGACAGGGGATAATTCACCCCTCCACTTT. The encoded protein is CASSYTTGDNSPLHF.

The V and J genes are TRBV27 and TRBJ1-1; no definite D call. The length of the CDR3 is 15 residues. V lost 6 bases, J lost 5 bases, and 19 bases lay in between. Per germline, CDR1 MNHEY and CDR2 SMNVEV (reference sequence). The CDR3 loop reads CASRNSVVGGTEAFF. The CDR3 DNA reads as TGTGCCAGCAGGAACTCCGTGGTAGGCGGGACTGAAGCTTTCTTT.

This clone was counted between two and nine times. The chain combines TRBV7-9 with TRBJ1-1; 9 nucleotides line up with TRBD1. The V gene's germline CDR1 is SEHNR and CDR2 FQNEAQ (reference sequence). V lost 5 bases, J lost 5 bases, and 12 bases stayed unmatched. This CDR3 comprises 16 residues. DNA of the CDR3: TGTGCCAGCAGCCCACACTTCGGACAGGGGAGGACTGAAGCTTTCTTT. This codes for CASSPHFGQGRTEAFF. The complete variable domain, with remaining parts taken from reference TRBV7-9 and TRBJ1-1, reads DTGVSQNPRHKITKRGQNVTFRCDPISEHNRLYWYRQTLGQGPEFLTYFQNEAQLEKSRLLSDRFSAERPKGSFSTLEIQRTEQGDSAMYLCASSPHFGQGRTEAFFGQGTRLTVV.

This chain uses TRBV18 with TRBJ2-3; the D call may be TRBD1 or TRBD2 (5 bases each). The V gene's germline CDR1 is KGHSH and CDR2 LQKENI. This CDR3 spans 14 amino acids. The V gene lost 3 bases and the J gene lost 3 bases, with 10 bases spanning the gap. DNA of the CDR3: TGTGCCAGCTCACCTGAGGGGTGGACAGATACGCAGTATTTT. As protein: CASSPEGWTDTQYF. Full variable domain (remainder filled in from reference TRBV18 and TRBJ2-3): NAGVMQNPRHLVRRRGQEARLRCSPMKGHSHVYWYRQLPEEGLKFMVYLQKENIIDESGMPKERFSAEFPKEGPSILRIQQVVRGDSAAYFCASSPEGWTDTQYFGPGTRLTVL.

The genes are TRBV5-4 and TRBJ2-3; TRBD1 agrees at 11 bases. The CDR3 loop spans 16 amino acids. The germline V gene encodes CDR1 SGHNT and CDR2 YYREEE (reference sequence). Trimming took 4 bases from V and 4 from J; bases not matched to a gene: 8. The CDR3 reads CASSTRTGGAADTQYF. In DNA, the CDR3 is TGTGCCAGCAGCACCCGGACAGGGGGCGCCGCAGATACGCAGTATTTT.

This clone has a single count. The chain joins TRBV7-3 to TRBJ2-1; TRBD2 is a possible D gene (7 bases). Germline CDR1 SGHTA, CDR2 FQGTGA. Trimming took 5 bases from V and 0 from J, leaving 14 bases between them. The length of the CDR3 is 16 residues. The CDR3 bases are TGTGCCAGCAGCCTTCGGGGGGCGAGCTCCTACAATGAGCAGTTCTTC. It encodes CASSLRGASSYNEQFF.